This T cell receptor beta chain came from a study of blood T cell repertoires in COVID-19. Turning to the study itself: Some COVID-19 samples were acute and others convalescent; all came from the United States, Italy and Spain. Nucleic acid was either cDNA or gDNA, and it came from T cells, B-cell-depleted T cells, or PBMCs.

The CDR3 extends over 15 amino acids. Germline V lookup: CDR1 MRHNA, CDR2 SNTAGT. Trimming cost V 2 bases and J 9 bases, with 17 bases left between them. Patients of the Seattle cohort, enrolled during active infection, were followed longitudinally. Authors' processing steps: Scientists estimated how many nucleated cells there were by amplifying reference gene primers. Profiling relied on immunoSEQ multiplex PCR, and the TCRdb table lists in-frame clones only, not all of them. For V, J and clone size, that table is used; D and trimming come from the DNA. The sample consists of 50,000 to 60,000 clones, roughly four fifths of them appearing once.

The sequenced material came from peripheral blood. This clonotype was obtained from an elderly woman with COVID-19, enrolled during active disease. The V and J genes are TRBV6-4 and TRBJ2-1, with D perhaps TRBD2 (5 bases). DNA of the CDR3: TGTGCCAGCAGTGACGAAAAGCTAGTAGGGAGTGAGCAGTTCTTC. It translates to CASSDEKLVGSEQFF.